A selection of T cell receptor beta chains follows, all from one sample in a study of regulatory T cells in long-lasting Graves disease. TCRdb re-analysed the multiplex PCR reads in MiXCR, keeping a single row per CDR3 protein. The table records about 470,000 distinct CDR3 sequences, about 15% of them present only once. The data also belong to a second study, concerning T cells in Graves' hyperthyroidism and ophthalmopathy.

Sequencing used peripheral blood mononuclear cells (PBMCs), obtained at new diagnosis, from a patient treated with antithyroid drugs. The receptor source for this set is a woman under 40 with Graves disease. CDR3s include the opening cysteine and the closing phenylalanine or tryptophan. The D gene is left open where the match is weak. For some rows the clone size is stated as once, few or many, or as a class when expanded; others skip it.

TRBJ2-1,TRBD2,TRBV20-1,NA,CSARVSGNPSYNEQFF,TGCAGTGCTAGAGTTAGCGGGAACCCCTCCTACAATGAGCAGTTCTTC
TRBJ1-5,TRBD1,TRBV10-2,NA,CASSWGGQGNQPQHF,TGCGCCAGCAGTTGGGGGGGACAGGGTAATCAGCCCCAGCATTTT
TRBJ2-1,TRBD2,TRBV24-1,many,CATSETSGTTYNEQFF,TGTGCCACCAGCGAGACTAGCGGGACAACCTACAATGAGCAGTTCTTC
TRBJ2-1,TRBD1,TRBV27,few,CASGPGTGGYNEQFF,TGTGCCAGCGGTCCCGGGACAGGGGGATACAATGAGCAGTTCTTC
TRBJ2-3,NA,TRBV19,many,CASSIRAGSTDTQYF,TGTGCCAGTAGTATCCGAGCGGGCAGCACAGATACGCAGTATTTT
TRBJ2-1,TRBD2,TRBV5-1,NA,CASSHSSGSGNEQFF,TGCGCCAGCAGCCACTCTAGCGGGAGCGGTAATGAGCAGTTCTTC
TRBJ1-5,NA,TRBV4-1,NA,CASSPYVGIQPQHF,TGCGCCAGCAGCCCTTACGTTGGGATTCAGCCCCAGCATTTT
TRBJ2-5,TRBD2,TRBV12-3/TRBV12-4,many,CASSLLPGGGRETQYF,TGTGCCAGCAGTTTACTCCCGGGGGGGGGTAGAGAGACCCAGTACTTC
TRBJ2-7,TRBD2,TRBV3-1,many,CASSQGAGGYEQYF,TGTGCCAGCAGCCAAGGGGCGGGAGGCTACGAGCAGTACTTC
TRBJ2-7,TRBD2,TRBV28,NA,CASSQNIGLAGGPYEQYF,TGTGCCAGCAGTCAAAACATCGGACTAGCGGGAGGCCCCTACGAGCAGTACTTC
TRBJ2-1,TRBD1,TRBV11-3,many,CASSSGQGVSHEQFF,TGTGCCAGCAGCTCGGGACAGGGAGTGTCGCATGAGCAGTTCTTC
TRBJ2-2,NA,TRBV24-1,many,CATSDPDTTPGKLFF,TGTGCCACCAGTGACCCGGACACCACCCCGGGGAAGCTGTTTTTT
TRBJ2-3,NA,TRBV12-3/TRBV12-4,many,CATELGLADTQYF,TGTGCCACCGAGCTTGGGCTAGCAGATACGCAGTATTTT
TRBJ1-5,NA,TRBV28,many,CASSHDMLVDQPQHF,TGTGCCAGCAGCCATGATATGTTGGTCGATCAGCCCCAGCATTTT
TRBJ2-7,NA,TRBV2,many,CASSDRQAGEQYF,TGTGCCAGCAGTGATCGGCAGGCGGGCGAGCAGTACTTC
TRBJ2-5,NA,TRBV19,NA,CASTEKGRHVETQYF,TGTGCCAGTACAGAAAAGGGGAGGCATGTTGAGACCCAGTACTTC
TRBJ1-6,NA,TRBV20-1,NA,CSANRVQGSLSSPLHF,TGCAGTGCTAACAGGGTCCAGGGAAGTCTTAGTTCACCCCTCCACTTT
TRBJ1-2,NA,TRBV5-1,few,CASGLGGSRDYGYTF,TGCGCCAGCGGCTTGGGAGGGTCAAGGGACTATGGCTACACCTTC
TRBJ2-5,TRBD2,TRBV2,many,CASSDGLAGVETQYF,TGTGCCAGCAGTGATGGACTAGCGGGAGTTGAGACCCAGTACTTC
TRBJ1-2,NA,TRBV7-9,NA,CASSIGGGEVYGYAF,TGTGCCAGCAGTATCGGGGGGGGCGAGGTCTATGGCTACGCCTTC
TRBJ2-1,NA,TRBV29-1,many,CSSEVRVGGEQFF,TGCAGCTCCGAGGTGAGGGTCGGGGGTGAGCAGTTCTTC
TRBJ1-4,NA,TRBV28,many,CASSSQGLKEKLFF,TGTGCCAGCAGTTCACAGGGATTGAAGGAAAAACTGTTTTTT
TRBJ1-5,TRBD1,TRBV7-8,many,CASSPQTGEGSQPQHF,TGTGCCAGCAGCCCGCAGACAGGGGAGGGGTCCCAGCCCCAGCATTTT
TRBJ1-1,NA,TRBV12-3/TRBV12-4,medium-sized,CASSLGRTAFF,TGTGCCAGCAGTTTGGGACGCACAGCTTTCTTT
TRBJ2-4,NA,TRBV6-2/TRBV6-3,NA,CASTGGGSGGYEQSF,TGTGCCAGCACGGGGGGCGGGAGTGGGGGGTATGAGCAGTCCTTC
TRBJ2-1,NA,TRBV2,NA,CAGRFPDMSYDEQFF,TGTGCCGGCAGATTCCCAGACATGAGTTACGATGAGCAGTTCTTC
TRBJ2-5,NA,TRBV20-1,many,CSQTGSSETQYF,TGCAGTCAAACAGGGTCTTCAGAGACCCAGTACTTC
TRBJ2-7,TRBD2,TRBV20-1,many,CSALGTSGTVTYEQYF,TGCAGTGCCCTGGGGACTAGCGGTACAGTAACCTACGAGCAGTACTTC
TRBJ2-5,TRBD2,TRBV24-1,many,CATSDLRGDLQETQYF,TGTGCCACCAGTGATTTGCGGGGGGACTTACAAGAGACCCAGTACTTC
TRBJ1-1,NA,TRBV2,many,CASSVQGYSTEAFF,TGTGCCAGCAGTGTCCAGGGGTATAGCACTGAAGCTTTCTTT
TRBJ2-3,TRBD1,TRBV5-6,NA,CASSLGVTGERATQYF,TGTGCCAGCAGCTTGGGGGTGACAGGGGAGCGTGCTACGCAGTATTTT
TRBJ1-4,NA,TRBV6-1,NA,CASSGRRAGAEKLFF,TGTGCCAGCAGTGGCCGGAGGGCCGGTGCTGAAAAACTGTTTTTT
TRBJ2-5,NA,TRBV7-9,many,CASSLARSFQETQYF,TGTGCCAGCAGCTTAGCGAGGAGTTTCCAAGAGACCCAGTACTTC
TRBJ2-3,TRBD2,TRBV29-1,many,CSAGLAGEPDTQYF,TGCAGCGCCGGACTAGCGGGAGAACCAGATACGCAGTATTTT
TRBJ2-7,TRBD2,TRBV12-3/TRBV12-4,NA,CASTLGGRANEQYF,TGTGCCAGCACCCTTGGGGGGAGGGCCAACGAGCAGTACTTC
TRBJ2-7,NA,TRBV20-1,many,CSARDQEKPVHEQYF,TGCAGTGCTAGAGATCAAGAAAAACCCGTCCACGAGCAGTACTTC
TRBJ2-2,NA,TRBV6-4,NA,CASSTLGHTGELFF,TGTGCCAGCAGCACCCTGGGCCACACCGGGGAGCTGTTTTTT
TRBJ2-3,TRBD2,TRBV29-1,few,CSTRGRPPPTDTQYF,TGCAGCACACGCGGGAGGCCCCCCCCCACAGATACGCAGTATTTT
TRBJ2-5,TRBD1,TRBV4-1,many,CASSQDAWVQGGTQYF,TGCGCCAGCAGCCAAGATGCTTGGGTACAGGGGGGGACCCAGTACTTC
TRBJ2-7,NA,TRBV11-1,many,CASSLRGAHEQYF,TGTGCCAGCAGCTTAAGGGGGGCCCACGAGCAGTACTTC
TRBJ2-1,NA,TRBV27,NA,CASSPITGFSYNGQFF,TGTGCCAGCAGTCCCATCACAGGTTTCTCCTACAATGGGCAGTTCTTC
TRBJ2-7,NA,TRBV5-5,once,CASSFYICSATGGAYEQYF,NA
TRBJ2-5,NA,TRBV20-1,many,CSARAPGAETQYF,TGCAGTGCTAGAGCCCCGGGAGCTGAGACCCAGTACTTC
TRBJ2-2,TRBD2,TRBV6-1,NA,CASSTGLAGTGELFF,TGTGCCAGCAGTACGGGACTAGCGGGTACCGGGGAGCTGTTTTTT
TRBJ2-7,TRBD2,TRBV10-3,NA,CAISDPTSGYEQYF,TGTGCCATCAGTGACCCTACTAGCGGCTACGAGCAGTACTTC
TRBJ2-1,TRBD2,TRBV20-1,few,CSAMTSGRNNEQFF,TGCAGTGCTATGACTAGCGGGAGGAACAATGAGCAGTTCTTC